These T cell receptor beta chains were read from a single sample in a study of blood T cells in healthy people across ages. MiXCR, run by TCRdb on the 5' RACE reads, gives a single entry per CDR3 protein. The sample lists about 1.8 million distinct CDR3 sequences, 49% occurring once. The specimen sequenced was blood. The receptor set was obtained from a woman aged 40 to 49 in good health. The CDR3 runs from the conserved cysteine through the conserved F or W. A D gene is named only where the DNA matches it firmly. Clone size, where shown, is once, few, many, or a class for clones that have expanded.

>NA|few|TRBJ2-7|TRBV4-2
CASSQDSPGSAQGYEQYF
TGTGCCAGCAGCCAAGATTCTCCGGGGTCCGCCCAGGGGTACGAGCAGTACTTC
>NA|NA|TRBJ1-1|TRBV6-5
CASRRGGEAFF
TGTGCCAGCCGTCGAGGGGGTGAAGCTTTCTTT
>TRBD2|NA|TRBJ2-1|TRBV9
CASSVEWGGSWDEQFF
TGTGCCAGCAGCGTAGAATGGGGGGGGAGTTGGGATGAGCAGTTCTTC
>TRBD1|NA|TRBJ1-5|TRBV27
CASSSPCDRVINQPQHF
TGTGCCAGCAGTTCTCCTTGCGACAGGGTGATCAATCAGCCCCAGCATTTT
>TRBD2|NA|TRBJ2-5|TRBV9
CASSPRLAGGHETQYF
TGCGCCAGCAGCCCCCGACTAGCGGGGGGGCATGAGACCCAGTACTTC
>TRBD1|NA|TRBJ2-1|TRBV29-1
CSVGQAQETQFF
TGCAGCGTGGGACAGGCACAAGAGACCCAGTTCTTC
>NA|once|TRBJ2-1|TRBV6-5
CATASLQGQRNNEQFF
TGTGCCACAGCATCATTACAGGGCCAGAGGAACAATGAGCAGTTCTTC
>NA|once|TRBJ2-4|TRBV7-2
CAGSSAGASAKNIQYF
TGTGCCGGCAGCTCCGCCGGAGCTTCGGCCAAAAACATTCAGTACTTC
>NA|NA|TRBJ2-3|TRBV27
CATWGPAVTDTQYF
TGTGCCACCTGGGGACCAGCGGTGACAGATACGCAGTATTTT
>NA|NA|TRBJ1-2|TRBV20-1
CSARERTKGYTF
TGCAGTGCTAGGGAACGGACAAAGGGCTACACCTTC
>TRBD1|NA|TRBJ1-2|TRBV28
CASLDRVVDGYTF
TGTGCCAGCCTAGACAGGGTGGTTGATGGCTACACCTTC
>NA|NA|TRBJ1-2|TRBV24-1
CATSTGHGYTF
TGTGCCACCAGTACGGGGCACGGCTACACCTTC
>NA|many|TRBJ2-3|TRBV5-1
CASSSTTDTQYF
TGTGCCAGCAGCTCAACCACAGATACGCAGTATTTT
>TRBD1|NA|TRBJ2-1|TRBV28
CASSLETGDLYNEQFF
TGTGCCAGCAGTTTAGAGACAGGGGACCTTTACAATGAGCAGTTCTTC
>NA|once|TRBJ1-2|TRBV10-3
CAIGQGTGYGYTF
TGTGCCATCGGTCAGGGCACTGGCTATGGCTACACCTTC
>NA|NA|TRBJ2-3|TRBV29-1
CSVEERLRVTYTQYF
TGCAGCGTTGAGGAGCGGCTACGGGTTACATATACGCAGTATTTT
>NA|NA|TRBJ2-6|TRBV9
CASSSSWVGGANVLTF
TGTGCCAGCAGCTCGTCGTGGGTAGGTGGGGCCAACGTCCTGACTTTC
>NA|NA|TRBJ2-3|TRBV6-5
CASGYSTRGTSTDTQYF
TGTGCCAGCGGTTACTCGACCCGGGGAACCAGCACAGATACGCAGTATTTT
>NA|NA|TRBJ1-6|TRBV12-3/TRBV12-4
CASSPGPAGSPLHF
TGTGCCAGCAGTCCGGGCCCCGCGGGTTCACCCCTCCACTTT
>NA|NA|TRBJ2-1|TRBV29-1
CSVDRASSSYNEQFF
TGCAGCGTTGACAGGGCGAGTTCCTCCTACAATGAGCAGTTCTTC
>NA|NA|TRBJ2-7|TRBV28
CAGGVGVSYEQYF
TGTGCCGGTGGGGTCGGAGTCTCCTACGAGCAGTACTTC
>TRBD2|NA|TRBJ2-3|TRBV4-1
CASSHAPPGLISVVRTDTQYF
TGCGCCAGCAGCCACGCCCCACCGGGACTAATATCCGTTGTTCGCACAGATACGCAGTATTTT
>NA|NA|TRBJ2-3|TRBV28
CASSLAQIGDTQYF
TGTGCCAGCAGTTTAGCTCAAATTGGGGATACGCAGTATTTT
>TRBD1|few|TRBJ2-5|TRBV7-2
CASSLVARGETQYF
TGTGCCAGCAGCTTAGTAGCCAGGGGGGAGACCCAGTACTTC
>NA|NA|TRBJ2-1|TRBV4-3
CANSHYEVQYNEQFF
TGCGCCAACAGCCATTATGAAGTTCAATACAATGAGCAGTTCTTC
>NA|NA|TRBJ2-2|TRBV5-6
CASSVDRLNTGELFF
TGTGCCAGCAGCGTGGACAGACTGAACACCGGGGAGCTGTTTTTT
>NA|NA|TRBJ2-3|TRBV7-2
CASSIALAGTDTQYF
TGTGCCAGCAGCATTGCGTTAGCGGGCACAGATACGCAGTATTTT
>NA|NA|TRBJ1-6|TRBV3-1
CASSPKSNSPLHF
TGTGCCAGCAGCCCCAAGTCTAATTCACCCCTCCACTTT
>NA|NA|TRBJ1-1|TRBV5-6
CASSPWPGDTEAFF
TGTGCCAGCAGCCCATGGCCCGGGGACACTGAAGCTTTCTTT
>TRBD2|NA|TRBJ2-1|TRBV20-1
CSASRLAGGEQFF
TGCAGTGCTTCTCGACTAGCGGGTGGGGAGCAGTTCTTC
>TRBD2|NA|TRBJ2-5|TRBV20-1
CSALRLAGGNEQYF
TGCAGTGCTCTACGACTAGCGGGGGGTAATGAGCAGTACTTC
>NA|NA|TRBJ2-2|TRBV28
CASSDGVLSASGELFF
TGTGCCAGCAGCGACGGGGTGTTATCAGCCTCCGGGGAGCTGTTTTTT
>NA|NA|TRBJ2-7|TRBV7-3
CASSLTGVLSSYNEQYF
TGTGCCAGCAGCTTAACCGGGGTACTAAGCTCCTACAATGAGCAGTACTTC
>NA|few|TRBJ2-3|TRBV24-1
CATSDFRGTDTQYF
TGTGCCACCAGTGATTTCAGGGGCACAGATACGCAGTATTTT
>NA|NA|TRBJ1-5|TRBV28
CASSSTHSNQPQHF
TGTGCCAGCAGCTCTACACATAGCAATCAGCCCCAGCATTTT
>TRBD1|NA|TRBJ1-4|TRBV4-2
CASSHLGDRSKQKLFF
TGTGCCAGCAGCCATCTAGGGGACAGGTCTAAGCAAAAACTGTTTTTT
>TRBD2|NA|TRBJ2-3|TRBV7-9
CASTAVGLAGDTQYF
TGTGCCAGCACCGCCGTAGGACTAGCGGGAGATACGCAGTATTTT
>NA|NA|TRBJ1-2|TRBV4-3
CASSQDMGSGYTF
TGCGCCAGCAGCCAAGATATGGGGTCGGGCTACACCTTC
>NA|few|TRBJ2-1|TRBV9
CASSVVGVGTYNEQFF
TGTGCCAGCAGCGTAGTCGGGGTAGGCACCTACAATGAGCAGTTCTTC
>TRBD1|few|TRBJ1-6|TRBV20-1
CSASRGQGDNSPLHF
TGCAGTGCTTCCAGGGGACAGGGGGATAATTCACCCCTCCACTTT
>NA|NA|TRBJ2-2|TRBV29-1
CSVDAGELFF
TGCAGCGTTGATGCCGGGGAGCTGTTTTTT